Listed below are T cell receptor beta chains from one sample, sequenced in a study of OX40 agonist ivuxolimab in advanced cancers. TCRdb's table, derived via immunoSEQ multiplex PCR, lists solely in-frame clones and lacks some. The sample has some 99,000 clones, roughly 87% seen once. Sequencing used CD4+ or CD8+ T cells sorted from blood, obtained in a trial of the OX40 agonist ivuxolimab. The receptors derive from an adult with an advanced solid tumor such as melanoma, head and neck, liver or kidney cancer. Each CDR3 is given with its conserved first and last residue. A D gene is named only where the DNA matches it firmly. Size is omitted from some rows. Given values are once, few, many or a class for expanded clones.

clone size	J gene	V gene	D gene	CDR3 DNA	CDR3 protein
.	TRBJ2-1	TRBV27	.	TGTGCCAGCCTCCATCGCGGACCCGATAATAGCAATGAGCAGTTCTTC	CASLHRGPDNSNEQFF
.	TRBJ2-5	TRBV11-2	.	TGTGCCAGCAGCTTAGATCGTTGGGAAGAGACCCAGTACTTC	CASSLDRWEETQYF
.	TRBJ2-5	TRBV5-1	.	TGCGCCAGCAGTAGGGTTATTAAAGAGACCCAGTACTTC	CASSRVIKETQYF
.	TRBJ1-1	TRBV21-1	.	TGTGCCAGCAAGAGGTTTGAAGCTTTCTTT	CASKRFEAFF
.	TRBJ2-5	TRBV6-6	TRBD1	TGTGCCAGCAGTTACGCCCCGACAGGGGATGGGGAGACCCAGTACTTC	CASSYAPTGDGETQYF
few	TRBJ1-4	TRBV19	.	TGTGCCAGTAGTATAGGACAGACGACTAATGAAAAACTGTTTTTT	CASSIGQTTNEKLFF
.	TRBJ1-5	TRBV7-2	.	TGTGCCAGCAGCTCTAATAGCAATCAGCCCCAGCATTTT	CASSSNSNQPQHF
.	TRBJ2-7	TRBV5-6	.	TGTGCCAGCAGCTTGGCCTTTGCACGCTACGAGCAGTACTTC	CASSLAFARYEQYF
few	TRBJ2-2	TRBV2	.	TGTGCCAGCAGACTGACAGCATCCGGGGAGCTGTTTTTT	CASRLTASGELFF
once	TRBJ1-4	TRBV5-6	.	TGTGCCAGCAGCTTGGCCAGCAGGGCCGGTGAAAAACTGTTTTTT	CASSLASRAGEKLFF
.	TRBJ1-5	TRBV28	TRBD1	TGTGCCAGCAGTTGGGACAGGGTGAATCAGCCCCAGCATTTT	CASSWDRVNQPQHF
.	TRBJ2-5	TRBV6-4	.	TGTGCCAGCAGTGATGGGGTTGAGCGGCAAGAGACCCAGTACTTC	CASSDGVERQETQYF